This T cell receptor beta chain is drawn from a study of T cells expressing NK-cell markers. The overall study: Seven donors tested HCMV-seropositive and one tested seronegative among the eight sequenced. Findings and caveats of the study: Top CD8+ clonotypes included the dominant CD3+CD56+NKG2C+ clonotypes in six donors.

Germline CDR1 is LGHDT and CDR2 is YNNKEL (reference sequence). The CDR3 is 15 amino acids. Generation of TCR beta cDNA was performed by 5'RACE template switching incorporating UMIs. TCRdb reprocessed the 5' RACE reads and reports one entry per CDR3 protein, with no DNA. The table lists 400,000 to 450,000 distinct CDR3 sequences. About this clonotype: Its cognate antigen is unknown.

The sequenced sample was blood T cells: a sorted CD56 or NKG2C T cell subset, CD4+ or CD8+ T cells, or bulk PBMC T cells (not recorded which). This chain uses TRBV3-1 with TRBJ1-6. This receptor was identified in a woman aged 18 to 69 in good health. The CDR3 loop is CASSRGDSYNSPLHF.